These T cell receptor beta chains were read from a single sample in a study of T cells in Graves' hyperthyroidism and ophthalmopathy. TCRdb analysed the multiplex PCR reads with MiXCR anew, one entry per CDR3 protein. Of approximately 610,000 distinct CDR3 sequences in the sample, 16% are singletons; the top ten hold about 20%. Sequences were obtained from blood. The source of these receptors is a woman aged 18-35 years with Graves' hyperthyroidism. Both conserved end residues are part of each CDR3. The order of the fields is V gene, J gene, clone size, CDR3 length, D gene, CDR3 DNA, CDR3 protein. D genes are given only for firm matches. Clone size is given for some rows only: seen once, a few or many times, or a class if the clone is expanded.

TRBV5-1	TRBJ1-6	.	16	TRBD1	TGCGCCAGCAGCCCCGTGCCGGGACAGGGGAGTTCACCCCTCCACTTT	CASSPVPGQGSSPLHF
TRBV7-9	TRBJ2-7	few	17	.	TGTGCCAGCAGCTTAGCGGGGGTCGGGCGGGGCGACTACGAGCAGTACTTC	CASSLAGVGRGDYEQYF
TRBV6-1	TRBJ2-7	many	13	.	TGTGCCAGCACAAGAGGGACGACCTACGAGCAGTACTTC	CASTRGTTYEQYF
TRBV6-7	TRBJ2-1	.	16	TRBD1	TGTGCCAGCAGTTATCGGGGACAGGGCGGCTACAATGAGCAGTTCTTC	CASSYRGQGGYNEQFF
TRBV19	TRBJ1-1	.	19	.	TGTGCCAGTAGTTTCGATCCCGTTAACCGCGTGGCTTCGGGGGGTGAAGCTTTCTTT	CASSFDPVNRVASGGEAFF
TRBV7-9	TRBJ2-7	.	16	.	TGTGCCAGCAGCTTAGTAGGAGGACGGGGGTCCCACGAGCAGTACTTC	CASSLVGGRGSHEQYF
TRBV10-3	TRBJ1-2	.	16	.	TGTGCCATCAGCACAGGGTATGAAGAAGCTAACTATGGCTACACCTTC	CAISTGYEEANYGYTF
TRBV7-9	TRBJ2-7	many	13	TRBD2	TGTGCCAGCAGTCGCGGGGGGCCCTACGAGCAGTACTTC	CASSRGGPYEQYF
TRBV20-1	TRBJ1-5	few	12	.	TGCAGTGCTAGAGTTCAGAATCAGCCCCAGCATTTT	CSARVQNQPQHF
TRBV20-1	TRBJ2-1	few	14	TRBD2	TGCAGTGCCATGGGACTAGCGGAAAACAATGAGCAGTTCTTC	CSAMGLAENNEQFF
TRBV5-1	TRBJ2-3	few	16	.	TGCGCCAGCAGCTTTTTGGGGGACACAGCGGGAGATACGCAGTATTTT	CASSFLGDTAGDTQYF
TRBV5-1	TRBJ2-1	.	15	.	TGCGCCAGCAGCGAGACATTGTTCGCCTACAATGAGCAGTTCTTC	CASSETLFAYNEQFF
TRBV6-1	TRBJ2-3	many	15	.	TGTGCCAGCAGTGTCCGTAGTGGATCTACAGATACGCAGTATTTT	CASSVRSGSTDTQYF
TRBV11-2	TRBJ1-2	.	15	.	TGTGCCAGCAGCTTTAACCCACAGGGAGGGGTAGGCTACACCTTC	CASSFNPQGGVGYTF
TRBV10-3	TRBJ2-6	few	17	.	TGTGCCATCAGTGAGTCAGAGACATCAGCTGGGGCCAACGTCCTGACTTTC	CAISESETSAGANVLTF
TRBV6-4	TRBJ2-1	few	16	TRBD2	TGTGCTAGCAGTGACTCGGGGAGCGGGGGGGCCAATGAGCAGTTCTTC	CASSDSGSGGANEQFF
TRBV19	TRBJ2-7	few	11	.	TGTGCCAGTACCCAGGGGTACGAGCAGTACTTC	CASTQGYEQYF
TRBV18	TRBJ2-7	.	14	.	TGTGCCAGCTCACCTTCAGGGGTACCCTACGAGCAGTACTTC	CASSPSGVPYEQYF
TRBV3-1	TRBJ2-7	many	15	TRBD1	TGTGCCAGCAGCCCCCCGGGACAGGCCCTTGGAGAGCAGTACTTC	CASSPPGQALGEQYF
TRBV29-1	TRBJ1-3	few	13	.	TGCAGCGGAACAGCGAGCTCTGGAAACACCATATATTTT	CSGTASSGNTIYF
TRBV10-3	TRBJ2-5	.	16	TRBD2	TGTGCCATCAGTGACGCTAGCGGGAGCGGAAAAGAGACCCAGTACTTC	CAISDASGSGKETQYF
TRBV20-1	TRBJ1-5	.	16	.	TGCAGTGCTAGAGGGTCCATCTGGGAAGGCGATCAGCCCCAGCATTTT	CSARGSIWEGDQPQHF
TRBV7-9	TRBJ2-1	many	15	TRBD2	TGTGCCAGCAGCTTAGGACCTAGCGGGAACAATGAGCAGTTCTTC	CASSLGPSGNNEQFF
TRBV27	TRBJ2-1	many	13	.	TGTGCCAGCAGTTTATCTAGGGGGAGAGAGCAGTTCTTC	CASSLSRGREQFF
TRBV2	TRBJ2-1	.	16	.	TGTGCCAGCAGTGAATTCCGCACACTTGGCTACAATGAGCAGTTCTTC	CASSEFRTLGYNEQFF
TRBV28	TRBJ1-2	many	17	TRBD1	TGTGCCAGCAGTTTATTCGCGTTGACAGGGGAGGGCTATGGCTACACCTTC	CASSLFALTGEGYGYTF
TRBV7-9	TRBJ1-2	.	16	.	TGTGCCAGCAGCCCACAAATGACCCGGACCACCGATGGCTACACCTTC	CASSPQMTRTTDGYTF
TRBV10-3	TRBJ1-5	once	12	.	TGTGCCATCGGGGGAATGAATCAGCCCCAGCATTTT	CAIGGMNQPQHF
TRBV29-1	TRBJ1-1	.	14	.	TGCAGCGTTGAAGCCGAGGTCATGAACACTGAAGCTTTCTTT	CSVEAEVMNTEAFF
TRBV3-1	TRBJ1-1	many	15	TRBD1	TGTGCCAGCAGCCTTATCCCGGGGACAGCGAGTGAAGCTTTCTTT	CASSLIPGTASEAFF
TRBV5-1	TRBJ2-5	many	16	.	TGCGCCAGCAGACGGTTGGACAGCCGGGGTGGAGAGACCCAGTACTTC	CASRRLDSRGGETQYF
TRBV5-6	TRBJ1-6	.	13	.	TGTGCCAGCAGCAGCACAGGGTGGCTGGCCCTCCACTTT	CASSSTGWLALHF
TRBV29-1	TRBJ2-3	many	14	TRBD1	TGCAGCGTCAAAGACAGGGGGCGGACAGATACGCAGTATTTT	CSVKDRGRTDTQYF
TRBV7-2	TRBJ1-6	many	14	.	TGTGCCAGCAGCTTAGAGGGGGTGGGTTCACCCCTCCACTTT	CASSLEGVGSPLHF
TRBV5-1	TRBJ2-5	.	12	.	TGCGCCAGCAGCATGCCTCAAGAGACCCAGTACTTC	CASSMPQETQYF
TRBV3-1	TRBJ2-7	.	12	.	TGTGCCAGCAGCCAAGTTCCCCACGAGCAGTACTTC	CASSQVPHEQYF
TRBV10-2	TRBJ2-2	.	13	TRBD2	TGCGCCAGCAGTGAAGCGGGGGGCGGGGAGCTGTTTTTT	CASSEAGGGELFF
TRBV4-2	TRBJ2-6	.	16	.	TGTGCCAGCAGCCAAGACGCGGTCTCTGGGGCCAACGTCCTGACTTTC	CASSQDAVSGANVLTF
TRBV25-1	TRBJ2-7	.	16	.	TGTGCCAGCAGTGAACTAAGGGCAGGGAACTCCTACGAGCAGTACTTC	CASSELRAGNSYEQYF
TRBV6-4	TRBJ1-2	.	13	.	TGTGCCAGCAGTGACGGGGTCGGCTATGGCTACACCTTC	CASSDGVGYGYTF
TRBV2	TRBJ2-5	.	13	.	TGTGCCAGCAGACCGACAGCGGAGGGGACCCAGTACTTC	CASRPTAEGTQYF
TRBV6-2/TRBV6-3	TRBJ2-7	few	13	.	TGTGCCAGCAGCCGGACGGCCAACTACGAGCAGTACTTC	CASSRTANYEQYF
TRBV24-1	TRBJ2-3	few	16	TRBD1	TGTGCCACCAGTGATCCCGGGACAGGCCGCACAGATACGCAGTATTTT	CATSDPGTGRTDTQYF
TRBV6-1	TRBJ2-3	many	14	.	TGTGCCAGCAGTTACCAGAGACGCACAGATACGCAGTATTTT	CASSYQRRTDTQYF
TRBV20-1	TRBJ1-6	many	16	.	TGCAGTGTCCTTGGTCCGGGAGCTTTACTTAATTCACCCCTCCACTTT	CSVLGPGALLNSPLHF
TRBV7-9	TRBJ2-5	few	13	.	TGTGCCAGCAGCTTAGGGGTGGACGAGACCCAGTACTTC	CASSLGVDETQYF
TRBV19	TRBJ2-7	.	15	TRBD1	TGTGCCAGTAGCCAAGGACAGGGGAATGTGGAAGAGCAGTACTTC	CASSQGQGNVEEQYF
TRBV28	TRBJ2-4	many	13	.	TGTGCCACCCTGGGACTCACGAAAAACATTCAGTACTTC	CATLGLTKNIQYF
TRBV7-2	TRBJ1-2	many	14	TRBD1	TGTGCCAGCAGCTCAAACAGGGGAGGCTATGGCTACACCTTC	CASSSNRGGYGYTF
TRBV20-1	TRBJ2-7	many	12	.	TGCAGTGCTAGTAGTCCCCTCAACGAGCAGTACTTC	CSASSPLNEQYF
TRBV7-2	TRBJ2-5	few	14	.	TGTGCCAGCAGCTTACGGGGGGCTGCAGAGACCCAGTACTTC	CASSLRGAAETQYF
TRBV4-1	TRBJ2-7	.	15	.	TGCGCCAGCAGCTCCGGACCCCCAATCCCCCCCGAGCAGTACTTC	CASSSGPPIPPEQYF
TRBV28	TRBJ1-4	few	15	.	TGTGCCAGCAGTTTTGTGGGGGCGCGGAATGAAAAACTGTTTTTT	CASSFVGARNEKLFF
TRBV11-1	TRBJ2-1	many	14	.	TGTGCCAGCAGCTACGGCGACCTAGGAAATGAGCAGTTCTTC	CASSYGDLGNEQFF
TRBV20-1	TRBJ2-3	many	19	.	TGCAGTGCTAGGTCCTACCGGGGGAGACAAACAGCCGCGGGGGATACGCAGTATTTT	CSARSYRGRQTAAGDTQYF
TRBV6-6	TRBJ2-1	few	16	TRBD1	TGTGCCAGCAGTTACCGGGGACAGCCCCGGGGCAATGAGCAGTTCTTC	CASSYRGQPRGNEQFF
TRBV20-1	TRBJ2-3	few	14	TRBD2	TGCAGTGCTAGAGAGGGACTAGCTACAGATACGCAGTATTTT	CSAREGLATDTQYF
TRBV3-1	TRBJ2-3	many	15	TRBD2	TGTGCCAGCAGCCCTGAGACTAGCGGGAATGTTACGCAGTATTTT	CASSPETSGNVTQYF
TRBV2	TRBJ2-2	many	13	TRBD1	TGTGCCAGCGGGACAGGGTTCGCCGGGGAGCTGTTTTTT	CASGTGFAGELFF